Here is one T cell receptor (beta chain) with its context. Its antigen is not known. Repertoires were generated with immunoSEQ multiplex PCR, while TCRdb's copy carries only in-frame clones and drops some. The sample contains about 130,000 clones, 84% of which appear only once. The data are from a study of cytotoxic CD8 clonotypes in ibrutinib-treated CLL. The study's findings and limits: Public clonotypes occurred uncommonly; on treatment, they contracted or remained stable.

The ends lost 6 bases at V and 5 bases at J; junction bases unmatched: 8. Germline CDR1 is MNHNS and CDR2 is SASEGT. This CDR3 comprises 15 residues. Genomic DNA in an amount of roughly 2 micrograms was extracted from cryopreserved PBMCs and used for the preparation of TCR beta libraries. J is TRBJ2-1 and V is TRBV6-1; TRBD2 aligns across 9 bases. Here the sequenced sample was PBMCs, taken after 24 months of ibrutinib treatment. The sequence derives from a human donor with chronic lymphocytic leukemia. Here the CDR3 reads CASRQLAGPNNEQFF. The CDR3, as DNA: TGTGCCAGCAGGCAACTAGCGGGCCCTAACAATGAGCAGTTCTTC.